Given below is one T cell receptor (beta chain) in context. The sample is drawn from a study of blood T cell repertoires in COVID-19. V gave up 3 bases and J gave up 6 bases; unmatched junction bases: 14. Per the germline V gene, CDR1 is GTSNPN and CDR2 is SVGIG (reference sequence). This CDR3 comprises 16 residues. Produced via immunoSEQ multiplex PCR; TCRdb's table is partial and in-frame only. The data contain fewer than 300,000 clones, approximately 90% of them seen just once; the ten biggest clones take up about 9.3%. V usage is TRBV30 and J usage is TRBJ2-3; TRBD2 agrees at 8 bases. The material sequenced was PBMCs or T cells enriched from blood (not recorded which). The clonotype originates from a man in his forties who had recovered from COVID-19. This CDR3 reads CAWRDRLIAGFDTQYF. CDR3 bases: TGTGCCTGGAGGGACCGGTTGATAGCGGGGTTTGATACGCAGTATTTT.